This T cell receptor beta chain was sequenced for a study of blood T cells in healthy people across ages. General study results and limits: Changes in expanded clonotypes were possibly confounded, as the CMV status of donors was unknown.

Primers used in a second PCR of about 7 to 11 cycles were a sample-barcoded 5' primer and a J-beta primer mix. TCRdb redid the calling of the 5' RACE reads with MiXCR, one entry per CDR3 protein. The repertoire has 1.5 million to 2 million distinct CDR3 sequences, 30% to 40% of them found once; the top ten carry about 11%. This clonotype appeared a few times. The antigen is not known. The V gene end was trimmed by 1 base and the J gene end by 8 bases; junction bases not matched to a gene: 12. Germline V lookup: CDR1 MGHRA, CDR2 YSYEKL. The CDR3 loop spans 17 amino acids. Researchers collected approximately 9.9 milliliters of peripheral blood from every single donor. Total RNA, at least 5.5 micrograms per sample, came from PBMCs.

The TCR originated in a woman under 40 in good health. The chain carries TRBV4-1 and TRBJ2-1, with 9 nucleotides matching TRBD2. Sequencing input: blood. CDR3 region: CASSQGPRRREGHEQFF. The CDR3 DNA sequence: TGCGCCAGCAGCCAAGGGCCCAGGAGGCGGGAGGGCCATGAGCAGTTCTTC.